These 7 T cell receptor beta chains share one sample of origin, sequenced in a study of T and B cells in COVID-19 patients. Each TRB amplification used 250-500 ng of genomic DNA from blood. Multiplex PCR with BIOMED2 TRB-A/B primer pools amplified TRB rearrangements. TCRdb recomputed calls from the multiplex PCR reads with MiXCR, one row per CDR3 protein. The sample shows thousands of distinct CDR3 sequences, 28% of them seen only once. Source material: blood. The receptors originated from a human donor who had recovered from COVID-19.

This clonotype showed up just a few times. This chain links TRBV7-6 with TRBJ2-1; 9 positions agree with TRBD1. Unmatched junction bases numbered 10, after V lost 6 bases and J lost 7 bases. CDR1 and CDR2 from the germline V gene are SGHVS and FNYEAQ. This CDR3 region has 15 residues. The CDR3 protein is CASSRDPGTGNEQFF. The CDR3 DNA reads TGTGCCAGCAGTCGAGACCCCGGGACAGGGAATGAGCAGTTCTTC.

Note on this clonotype: Being one base from a much bigger clone, this may be a read error. This chain uses TRBV18 with TRBJ2-5; 12 nucleotides align to TRBD2. The CDR3 has 14 amino acids. V shed 3 bases, J shed 5 bases, and the junction held 1 base outside the gene matches. CDR1 KGHSH and CDR2 LQKENI come from the germline V gene. The CDR3 protein is CASSPTSGSETQYF. CDR3 DNA sequence: TGTGCCAGCTCACCGACTAGCGGGAGTGAGACCCAGTACTTC.

By frequency in the sample, this clonotype is medium-sized. This rearrangement joins TRBV18 to TRBJ2-5; D is ambiguous. The CDR3 extends over 13 amino acids. Germline V lookup: CDR1 KGHSH, CDR2 LQKENI. V dropped 1 base and J dropped 3 bases, with 6 bases sitting between them. CDR3 amino acids: CASSPLLEETQYF. CDR3 in DNA: TGTGCCAGCTCACCACTATTAGAAGAGACCCAGTACTTC.

Turning to this clonotype: With a much larger clone just one base away, this may be a read error. This sequence joins TRBV13 and TRBJ2-1; TRBD2 agrees at 10 bases. This CDR3 has 17 residues. Germline CDR1 is PRHDT and CDR2 is FYEKMQ (reference sequence). V shed 2 bases and J 0 bases; nucleotides not matched to a gene: 4. The CDR3 protein is CASSLYSSGGSYNEQFF. CDR3 DNA: TGTGCCAGCAGCTTATACTCTAGCGGGGGCTCCTACAATGAGCAGTTCTTC. Based on the CDR3 plus reference TRBV13 and TRBJ2-1, the full variable domain is AAGVIQSPRHLIKEKRETATLKCYPIPRHDTVYWYQQGPGQDPQFLISFYEKMQSDKGSIPDRFSAQQFSDYHSELNMSSLELGDSALYFCASSLYSSGGSYNEQFFGPGTRLTVL.

The gene calls are TRBV13 and TRBJ1-6; 8 bases are shared with TRBD1. V shed 5 bases, J shed 6 bases, and the junction held 9 bases outside the gene matches. The V gene's germline CDR1 is PRHDT and CDR2 FYEKMQ (reference sequence). This CDR3 region has 16 residues. Here the CDR3 DNA reads TGTGCCAGCAGCGTAGATCCAGGGGGCCCTAATTCACCCCTCCACTTT. Translation gives CASSVDPGGPNSPLHF.

This clonotype has more than one count but fewer than ten. The V call is TRBV12-3 or TRBV12-4, the J call TRBJ1-1; no clear D. This CDR3 region has 14 residues. Trimming cost V 7 bases and J 4 bases, with 16 bases left between them. CDR3 sequence: CASTARGVGTEAFF. CDR3 bases: TGTGCCAGCACCGCTCGTGGGGTCGGCACTGAAGCTTTCTTT.

This clonotype is judged medium-sized (0.01 to 0.1%). The chain's CDR3 is CAWAGGSPLHF. In DNA form, the CDR3 reads TGTGCCTGGGCCGGGGGTTCACCCCTCCACTTT. This rearrangement joins TRBV30 to TRBJ1-6, with D perhaps matching TRBD1 (5 bases). This CDR3 is built from 11 residues. The germline gives CDR1 GTSNPN, CDR2 SVGIG (reference sequence). The V end lost 5 bases, the J end lost 9 bases, and 8 bases lay between the germline ends.